This is a list of T cell receptor beta chains from one sample in a study of post-analysis software for immune sequencing data. One entry per CDR3 protein, called by TCRdb with MiXCR from the PCR reads. Counted here are hundreds of thousands of distinct CDR3 sequences, 55% to 60% occurring once; the ten biggest clones make up around 11%. The sequenced sample consisted of blood. The receptors here all came from a girl aged 2-15 years with multiple sclerosis. Each CDR3 is given with its conserved first and last residue. The order of the fields is D gene, V gene, J gene, clone size, CDR3 protein, CDR3 DNA. A D gene is named only where the DNA matches it firmly. Size is omitted from some rows. Given values are once, few, many or a class for expanded clones.

D gene: TRBD2
V gene: TRBV29-1
J gene: TRBJ2-3
clone size: NA
CDR3 protein: CSVVLAGGPDTQYF
CDR3 DNA: TGCAGCGTGGTTCTAGCGGGAGGGCCGGATACGCAGTATTTT

D gene: NA
V gene: TRBV6-5
J gene: TRBJ2-3
clone size: NA
CDR3 protein: CASRTPRSTDTQYF
CDR3 DNA: TGTGCCAGCAGGACCCCCAGAAGCACAGATACGCAGTATTTT

D gene: NA
V gene: TRBV12-3/TRBV12-4
J gene: TRBJ1-2
clone size: NA
CDR3 protein: CASSLDGVGASGHTF
CDR3 DNA: TGTGCCAGCAGCCTGGACGGGGTTGGGGCCTCTGGCCACACCTTC

D gene: TRBD2
V gene: TRBV20-1
J gene: TRBJ2-1
clone size: NA
CDR3 protein: CSARGASGKVNEQFF
CDR3 DNA: TGCAGTGCTAGGGGGGCTAGCGGGAAGGTCAATGAGCAGTTCTTC

D gene: TRBD1
V gene: TRBV5-1
J gene: TRBJ2-7
clone size: few
CDR3 protein: CASGIQGAYEQYF
CDR3 DNA: TGCGCCAGCGGGATTCAGGGGGCCTACGAGCAGTACTTC

D gene: NA
V gene: TRBV20-1
J gene: TRBJ1-5
clone size: NA
CDR3 protein: CSAATQDDQPQHF
CDR3 DNA: TGTAGTGCTGCTACCCAGGACGATCAGCCCCAGCATTTT

D gene: NA
V gene: TRBV7-2
J gene: TRBJ1-5
clone size: few
CDR3 protein: CASSPKGRTRQPQHF
CDR3 DNA: TGTGCCAGCAGCCCCAAAGGGAGGACGAGGCAGCCCCAGCATTTT

D gene: TRBD1
V gene: TRBV7-9
J gene: TRBJ2-7
clone size: NA
CDR3 protein: CASSLILGQGTIYNEQYF
CDR3 DNA: TGTGCCAGCAGCTTGATACTGGGACAGGGGACTATCTACAATGAGCAGTACTTC

D gene: TRBD2
V gene: TRBV7-9
J gene: TRBJ2-1
clone size: few
CDR3 protein: CASSSTSGGRNEQFF
CDR3 DNA: TGTGCCAGCAGCTCGACTAGCGGGGGTAGGAATGAGCAGTTCTTC

D gene: NA
V gene: TRBV20-1
J gene: TRBJ2-5
clone size: few
CDR3 protein: CSAVPVPTQETQYF
CDR3 DNA: TGCAGTGCCGTACCGGTACCAACCCAAGAGACCCAGTACTTC

D gene: NA
V gene: TRBV7-9
J gene: TRBJ1-2
clone size: NA
CDR3 protein: CASRVPSRDPYGYTF
CDR3 DNA: TGCGCCAGCAGAGTACCGTCCAGGGATCCGTACGGCTACACCTTC

D gene: NA
V gene: TRBV20-1
J gene: TRBJ2-3
clone size: NA
CDR3 protein: CSARAFGSARTDTQYF
CDR3 DNA: TGCAGTGCTAGGGCCTTTGGGAGCGCCCGCACAGATACGCAGTATTTT

D gene: TRBD2
V gene: TRBV7-9
J gene: TRBJ2-1
clone size: NA
CDR3 protein: CASSATLAGAYNEQFF
CDR3 DNA: TGTGCCAGCAGCGCAACACTAGCGGGGGCCTACAATGAGCAGTTCTTC

D gene: NA
V gene: TRBV7-2
J gene: TRBJ2-1
clone size: NA
CDR3 protein: CASSLASGGATYNEQFF
CDR3 DNA: TGTGCCAGCAGCTTAGCCTCTGGGGGGGCAACCTACAATGAGCAGTTCTTC

D gene: NA
V gene: TRBV7-2
J gene: TRBJ2-1
clone size: few
CDR3 protein: CASSLGALLTYNEQFF
CDR3 DNA: TGTGCCAGCAGCTTAGGAGCCCTCTTAACCTACAATGAGCAGTTCTTC

D gene: NA
V gene: TRBV24-1
J gene: TRBJ1-5
clone size: NA
CDR3 protein: CATSDTPSRQSSNQPQHF
CDR3 DNA: TGTGCCACCAGTGACACGCCCTCCCGACAGAGTAGCAATCAGCCCCAGCATTTT

D gene: NA
V gene: TRBV15
J gene: TRBJ2-7
clone size: NA
CDR3 protein: CATSGLRDFSEQYF
CDR3 DNA: TGTGCCACCAGCGGCTTAAGGGACTTTTCGGAGCAGTACTTC

D gene: NA
V gene: TRBV12-3/TRBV12-4
J gene: TRBJ1-1
clone size: few
CDR3 protein: CASRWENTEAFF
CDR3 DNA: TGTGCCAGCAGATGGGAGAACACTGAAGCTTTCTTT

D gene: NA
V gene: TRBV12-3/TRBV12-4
J gene: TRBJ1-6
clone size: NA
CDR3 protein: CASNTSPLGSPRHF
CDR3 DNA: TGTGCCAGCAACACAAGCCCCTTGGGCTCACCCCGCCACTTT

D gene: TRBD1
V gene: TRBV20-1
J gene: TRBJ2-7
clone size: NA
CDR3 protein: CSAISERDRLYEQYF
CDR3 DNA: TGCAGTGCTATTTCAGAGAGGGACAGGCTCTACGAGCAGTACTTC

D gene: NA
V gene: TRBV5-1
J gene: TRBJ2-3
clone size: NA
CDR3 protein: CASSGEGHTGGTDTQYF
CDR3 DNA: TGCGCCAGCAGCGGCGAGGGGCATACCGGTGGGACAGATACGCAGTATTTT

D gene: NA
V gene: TRBV7-3
J gene: TRBJ2-7
clone size: NA
CDR3 protein: CASHSGRRYEQYF
CDR3 DNA: TGTGCCAGCCATAGTGGACGGCGGTACGAGCAGTACTTC

D gene: NA
V gene: TRBV29-1
J gene: TRBJ2-4
clone size: NA
CDR3 protein: CSAQGGVGLAKNIQYF
CDR3 DNA: TGCAGCGCACAGGGAGGGGTGGGGTTAGCCAAAAACATTCAGTACTTC

D gene: NA
V gene: TRBV20-1
J gene: TRBJ2-3
clone size: few
CDR3 protein: CSASRGPTPTDTQYF
CDR3 DNA: TGCAGTGCTAGTCGTGGGCCAACTCCCACAGATACGCAGTATTTT

D gene: TRBD2
V gene: TRBV5-1
J gene: TRBJ2-7
clone size: few
CDR3 protein: CASKESLAGSPYEQYF
CDR3 DNA: TGCGCCAGCAAGGAGAGCCTAGCGGGATCCCCCTACGAGCAGTACTTC

D gene: TRBD2
V gene: TRBV11-2
J gene: TRBJ2-7
clone size: NA
CDR3 protein: CASSPAGDYEQYF
CDR3 DNA: TGTGCCAGCAGCCCAGCGGGGGACTACGAGCAGTACTTC

D gene: TRBD2
V gene: TRBV12-3/TRBV12-4
J gene: TRBJ2-3
clone size: NA
CDR3 protein: CASTPLSSGSRDTQYF
CDR3 DNA: TGTGCCAGCACCCCCCTATCTAGCGGGAGTCGAGATACGCAGTATTTT

D gene: NA
V gene: TRBV2
J gene: TRBJ2-1
clone size: NA
CDR3 protein: CASRGGGRDNEQFF
CDR3 DNA: TGTGCCAGCAGGGGGGGGGGCCGGGACAATGAGCAGTTCTTC

D gene: TRBD1
V gene: TRBV6-1
J gene: TRBJ2-7
clone size: NA
CDR3 protein: CASSDLDRAPSYEQYF
CDR3 DNA: TGTGCCAGCAGTGACCTGGACAGGGCCCCTTCCTACGAGCAGTACTTC

D gene: NA
V gene: TRBV20-1
J gene: TRBJ2-5
clone size: few
CDR3 protein: CSARDRPSVAQETQYF
CDR3 DNA: TGCAGTGCTAGAGATCGGCCTAGCGTGGCCCAAGAGACCCAGTACTTC

D gene: NA
V gene: TRBV12-5
J gene: TRBJ2-1
clone size: NA
CDR3 protein: CASGLACPNEQFF
CDR3 DNA: TGTGCTAGTGGTTTGGCCTGTCCCAATGAGCAGTTCTTC

D gene: NA
V gene: TRBV12-3/TRBV12-4
J gene: TRBJ1-2
clone size: NA
CDR3 protein: CASSLEGDLYGYTF
CDR3 DNA: TGTGCCAGCAGTTTAGAGGGCGACCTCTATGGCTACACCTTC

D gene: TRBD1
V gene: TRBV20-1
J gene: TRBJ2-5
clone size: NA
CDR3 protein: CSAKDRETQYF
CDR3 DNA: TGCAGTGCTAAGGACAGGGAGACCCAGTACTTC

D gene: NA
V gene: TRBV11-2
J gene: TRBJ1-2
clone size: NA
CDR3 protein: CAGSLGGGLRGYTF
CDR3 DNA: TGTGCCGGCAGCTTAGGAGGGGGGCTACGGGGCTACACCTTC

D gene: NA
V gene: TRBV7-9
J gene: TRBJ1-1
clone size: NA
CDR3 protein: CASSLEVLNTEAFF
CDR3 DNA: TGTGCCAGCAGCTTAGAGGTACTGAACACTGAAGCTTTCTTT

D gene: TRBD2
V gene: TRBV5-6
J gene: TRBJ2-3
clone size: once
CDR3 protein: CASSPAGGATDTQYF
CDR3 DNA: TGTGCCAGCAGCCCGGCCGGGGGGGCCACAGATACGCAGTATTTT

D gene: TRBD2
V gene: TRBV9
J gene: TRBJ2-1
clone size: NA
CDR3 protein: CASSVMGTSGLSYNEQFF
CDR3 DNA: TGTGCCAGCAGCGTAATGGGGACTAGCGGACTATCCTACAATGAGCAGTTCTTC

D gene: NA
V gene: TRBV20-1
J gene: TRBJ2-1
clone size: NA
CDR3 protein: CSARVRGAPEQFF
CDR3 DNA: TGCAGTGCTAGAGTTCGGGGGGCGCCCGAGCAGTTCTTC

D gene: NA
V gene: TRBV6-2/TRBV6-3
J gene: TRBJ1-1
clone size: few
CDR3 protein: CASSYGGDTEAFF
CDR3 DNA: TGTGCCAGCAGTTACGGGGGGGACACTGAAGCTTTCTTT

D gene: NA
V gene: TRBV12-3/TRBV12-4
J gene: TRBJ1-2
clone size: few
CDR3 protein: CASGGGGYGYTF
CDR3 DNA: TGTGCCAGCGGAGGGGGAGGGTATGGCTACACCTTC

D gene: NA
V gene: TRBV29-1
J gene: TRBJ1-2
clone size: once
CDR3 protein: CSVEDPGERDYGYTF
CDR3 DNA: TGCAGCGTTGAAGATCCTGGGGAACGTGACTATGGCTACACCTTC

D gene: TRBD1
V gene: TRBV7-9
J gene: TRBJ1-5
clone size: few
CDR3 protein: CASSSQGTDNQPQHF
CDR3 DNA: TGTGCCAGCAGCTCACAAGGGACAGACAATCAGCCCCAGCATTTT

D gene: NA
V gene: TRBV7-9
J gene: TRBJ2-5
clone size: NA
CDR3 protein: CASSLNLETQYF
CDR3 DNA: TGTGCCAGTAGCTTAAATCTGGAGACCCAGTACTTC

D gene: NA
V gene: TRBV14
J gene: TRBJ2-3
clone size: NA
CDR3 protein: CASSLAVTVDTQYF
CDR3 DNA: TGTGCCAGCAGCCTAGCGGTAACTGTAGATACGCAGTATTTT

D gene: TRBD1
V gene: TRBV20-1
J gene: TRBJ1-2
clone size: NA
CDR3 protein: CSAPETDRGDGYTF
CDR3 DNA: TGCAGTGCTCCAGAAACCGACAGGGGCGATGGCTACACCTTC

D gene: NA
V gene: TRBV29-1
J gene: TRBJ2-7
clone size: NA
CDR3 protein: CSVVGLADTYEQYF
CDR3 DNA: TGCAGCGTTGTAGGGCTAGCTGATACCTACGAGCAGTACTTC

D gene: NA
V gene: TRBV5-1
J gene: TRBJ2-7
clone size: NA
CDR3 protein: CASSLGLLPYEQYF
CDR3 DNA: TGCGCCAGCAGCTTGGGACTCCTTCCCTACGAGCAGTACTTC